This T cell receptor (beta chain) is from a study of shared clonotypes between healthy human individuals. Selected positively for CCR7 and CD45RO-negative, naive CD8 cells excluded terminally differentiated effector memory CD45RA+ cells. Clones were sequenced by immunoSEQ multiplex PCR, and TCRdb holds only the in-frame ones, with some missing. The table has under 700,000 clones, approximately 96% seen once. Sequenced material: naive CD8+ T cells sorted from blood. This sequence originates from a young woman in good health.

CDR3 DNA: TGTGCCAGCAGCGCCCCACAGGGGAACGAGCAGTACTTC. Amino acids: CASSAPQGNEQYF. This sequence joins TRBV2 and TRBJ2-7, with 7 nucleotides matching TRBD1. The CDR3 totals 13 residues. J lost 5 bases, V lost 6 bases, and 7 bases had no gene match. CDR1 is SNHLY, CDR2 FYNNEI, per germline.